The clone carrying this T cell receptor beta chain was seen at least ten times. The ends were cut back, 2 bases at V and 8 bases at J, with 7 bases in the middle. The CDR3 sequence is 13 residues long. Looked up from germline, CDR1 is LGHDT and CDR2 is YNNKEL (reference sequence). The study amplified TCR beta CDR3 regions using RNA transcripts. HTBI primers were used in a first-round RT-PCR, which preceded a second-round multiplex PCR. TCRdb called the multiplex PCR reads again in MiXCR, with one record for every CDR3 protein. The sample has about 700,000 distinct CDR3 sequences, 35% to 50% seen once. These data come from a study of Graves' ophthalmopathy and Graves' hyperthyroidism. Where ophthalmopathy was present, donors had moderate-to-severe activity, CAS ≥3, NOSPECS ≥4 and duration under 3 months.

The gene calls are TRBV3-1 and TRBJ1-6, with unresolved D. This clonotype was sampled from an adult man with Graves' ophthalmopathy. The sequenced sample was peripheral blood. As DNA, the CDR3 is TGTGCCAGCAGCCAACGCGGGGATTCACCCCTCCACTTT. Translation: CASSQRGDSPLHF.